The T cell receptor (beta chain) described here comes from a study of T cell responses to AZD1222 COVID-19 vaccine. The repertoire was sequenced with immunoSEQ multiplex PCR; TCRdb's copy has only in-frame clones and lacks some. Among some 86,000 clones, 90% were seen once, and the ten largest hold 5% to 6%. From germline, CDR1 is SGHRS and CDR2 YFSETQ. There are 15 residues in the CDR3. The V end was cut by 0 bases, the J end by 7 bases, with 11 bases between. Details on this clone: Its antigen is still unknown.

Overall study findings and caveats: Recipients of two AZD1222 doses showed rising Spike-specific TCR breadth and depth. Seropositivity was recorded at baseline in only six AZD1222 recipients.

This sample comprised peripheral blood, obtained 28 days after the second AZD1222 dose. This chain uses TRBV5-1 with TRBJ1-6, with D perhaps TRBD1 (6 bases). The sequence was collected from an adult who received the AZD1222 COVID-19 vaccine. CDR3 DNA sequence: TGCGCCAGCAGCTTGGAGACAGGTCCGAATTCACCCCTCCACTTT. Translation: CASSLETGPNSPLHF.